These T cell receptor beta chains were read from a single sample in a study of cytomegalovirus exposure and HLA in healthy donors. Generated by immunoSEQ multiplex PCR, the TCRdb table keeps only in-frame clones and is missing some. The sample holds more than 90,000 clones, about 91% seen once. The sequencing sample was made of PBMCs. Every receptor here comes from a man between 18 and 29 years old in good health and CMV-seronegative. CDR3s include the opening cysteine and the closing phenylalanine or tryptophan. A D gene is named only where the DNA matches it firmly. For some rows the clone size is stated as once, few or many, or as a class when expanded; others skip it.

-	-	TRBV6-6	TRBJ1-1	TGTGCCAGCAGTCCCCGCGCAGGGCAGTATCCGGCTTTCTTT	CASSPRAGQYPAFF
-	-	TRBV30	TRBJ2-3	TGTGCCTGGAATTCTCTTACAGGGAGCACAGATACGCAGTATTTT	CAWNSLTGSTDTQYF
-	TRBD1	TRBV15	TRBJ1-1	TGTGCCACCAGCCGGGGACAGGGGGTGAACACTGAAGCTTTCTTT	CATSRGQGVNTEAFF
-	TRBD2	TRBV4-3	TRBJ2-1	TGCGCCAGCAGCCAAGCGGGACTAGCGGGGGGGCCCTACAATGAGCAGTTCTTC	CASSQAGLAGGPYNEQFF
-	-	TRBV28	TRBJ2-3	TGTGCCAGCACCCAGGAACTAGCAACAGATACGCAGTATTTT	CASTQELATDTQYF
-	-	TRBV28	TRBJ2-7	TGTGCCAGCAGTCCGGGGTGGGGTAGGACTTACGAGCAGTACTTC	CASSPGWGRTYEQYF
-	-	TRBV28	TRBJ1-4	TGTGCCAGCAGTTTACGCGGTGAAAAACTGTTTTTT	CASSLRGEKLFF
-	TRBD2	TRBV4-1	TRBJ2-7	TGCGCCAGCAGCCAAGCTCCGGGACTAGCGGTTGCCTACGAGCAGTACTTC	CASSQAPGLAVAYEQYF
-	-	TRBV7-6	TRBJ2-7	TGTGCCAGCAGCTCTTTTGTCGGTGGCGGGAAGAACGAGCAGTACTTC	CASSSFVGGGKNEQYF
-	-	TRBV6-5	TRBJ2-1	TGTGCCAGCAGCAAGGGAGACACTGGGGATGAGCAGTTCTTC	CASSKGDTGDEQFF
-	TRBD1	TRBV19	TRBJ2-5	TGTGCCAGTACCTCTACAGGGGGGCAAGAGACCCAGTACTTC	CASTSTGGQETQYF
once	TRBD1	TRBV7-9	TRBJ1-3	TGTGCCAGCAGCACCACAGGGGGCTTCGCTGGAAACACCATATATTTT	CASSTTGGFAGNTIYF
-	-	TRBV7-9	TRBJ2-1	TGTGCCAGCAGCCCAGTGTGGGAGACAAACTCTGGGAATGAGCAGTTCTTC	CASSPVWETNSGNEQFF
-	-	TRBV27	TRBJ1-4	TGTGCCAGCAGGAGACAGGCTGGGGAGGAAAAACTGTTTTTT	CASRRQAGEEKLFF
-	TRBD1	TRBV5-1	TRBJ1-1	TGCGCCAGCAGCCGGGACAGGGGGCCCCAGGGCACTGAAGCTTTCTTT	CASSRDRGPQGTEAFF
-	-	TRBV28	TRBJ1-2	TGTGCCAGCAGTCCTTTATTTGCCCGGGGGGACTATGGCTACACCTTC	CASSPLFARGDYGYTF
-	-	TRBV7-8	TRBJ2-5	TGTGCCAGCAGCTTCCGAGAGACCCAGTACTTC	CASSFRETQYF
-	-	TRBV7-2	TRBJ1-6	TGTGCCAGCAGCTTAGCTTTCGGGTCAAATTCACCCCTCCACTTT	CASSLAFGSNSPLHF
-	TRBD1	TRBV19	TRBJ2-1	TGTGCCAGTAGTAAGGGACAGGTCAATGAGCAGTTCTTC	CASSKGQVNEQFF
few	TRBD1	TRBV7-7	TRBJ2-7	TGTGCCAGCAGCCTTGGACAGGGTCGATCCTACGAGCAGTACTTC	CASSLGQGRSYEQYF
-	-	TRBV6-1	TRBJ1-5	TGTGCCAGCAGGGCAGGGGAATGGGGCAATCAGCCCCAGCATTTT	CASRAGEWGNQPQHF
-	TRBD1	TRBV7-9	TRBJ1-1	TGTGCCAGCAGCTTGGTCGGACAGGGTGCTTTCTTT	CASSLVGQGAFF
-	-	TRBV15	TRBJ2-3	TGTGCCACCAGCAGAGATTCGTCCCCGGCGGAAGCGCAGTATTTT	CATSRDSSPAEAQYF
-	TRBD1	TRBV10-1	TRBJ2-1	TGCGCCAGCAGTGAGCTTAGGGGGCATGAGCAGTTCTTC	CASSELRGHEQFF
-	-	TRBV2	TRBJ1-1	TGTGCCAGCAGTGACCCCGTGGCAGGGTTTTTAGAGAGTACTGAAGCTTTCTTT	CASSDPVAGFLESTEAFF
once	TRBD2	TRBV7-9	TRBJ2-5	TGTGCCAGCAGCTTAAGACTAGCGGGGGGAGAGACCCAGTACTTC	CASSLRLAGGETQYF
-	TRBD1	TRBV5-1	TRBJ2-3	TGCGCCAGCAGCTTGGCCACAGGGGGTGCAGATACGCAGTATTTT	CASSLATGGADTQYF
once	-	TRBV5-3	TRBJ1-5	TGTGCCAGAAGCTTGGAGTATCGGGTAGCCCAGCATTTT	CARSLEYRVAQHF
-	-	TRBV4-3	TRBJ1-5	TGCGCCAGCAGCCAAGATTCAGGCCAGCCCCAGCATTTT	CASSQDSGQPQHF